This T cell receptor beta chain emerged from a study of identical twins. Study-wide findings and caveats: The authors noted that invariant MAIT and iNKT cells could partly confound zero-insertion analyses. Memory repertoires lacked the insertion deficit that abundant cord blood beta clonotypes showed. Excess low generation probability was seen in twin-shared out-of-frame alpha sequences.

Each donor (without exception) was a healthy Caucasian. A few counts support this clonotype. Its antigen is still unknown. TCRdb re-called the 5' RACE reads through MiXCR, storing one row per CDR3 protein. Of about 450,000 distinct CDR3 sequences in the sample, 15% to 20% were seen once. Sequencing was carried out using naive T cells sorted from blood. The clonotype comes from a man between 50 and 59 years old in good health.

The CDR3 protein is CASSLREVGELFF. Written as DNA, the CDR3 is TGTGCCAGCAGTCTAAGGGAGGTCGGGGAGCTGTTTTTT. The chain joins TRBV28 to TRBJ2-2; weak D call: TRBD2 (6 bases). The CDR3 runs 13 residues. Germline CDR1 is MDHEN and CDR2 is SYDVKM. V gave up 5 bases and J gave up 7 bases, with 11 bases separating them.